This is a list of T cell receptor beta chains from one sample in a study of T cell clones after liver transplantation. Assay used: immunoSEQ multiplex PCR; TCRdb lists only in-frame clones, some missing. The repertoire holds about 75,000 clones, with around 84% as singletons. The source was CD4+ T cells from blood, collected 48 months after liver transplant. The receptors here all came from a human patient who received a liver transplant. T cells may partly derive from the graft donor. Each CDR3 is given with its conserved first and last residue. The order of the fields is V gene, clone size, J gene, D gene, CDR3 DNA, CDR3 protein. D genes are given only for firm matches. Size tells how often a clone was seen (once, few, many) or the class of an expanded clone, and some rows leave it out.

V gene: TRBV6-5
clone size: NA
J gene: TRBJ2-7
D gene: NA
CDR3 DNA: TGTGCCAGCACCGGCCGGAGGGCGAGAGCCTACGAGCAGTACTTC
CDR3 protein: CASTGRRARAYEQYF

V gene: TRBV11-1
clone size: NA
J gene: TRBJ2-7
D gene: TRBD1
CDR3 DNA: TGTGCCAGCAGCACAAACAGGGGCGCCCTCCCCTACGAGCAGTACTTC
CDR3 protein: CASSTNRGALPYEQYF

V gene: TRBV27
clone size: few
J gene: TRBJ2-7
D gene: NA
CDR3 DNA: TGTGCCAGCAGTTTCCGCGGGACCTCCTACGAGCAGTACTTC
CDR3 protein: CASSFRGTSYEQYF

V gene: TRBV12-5
clone size: NA
J gene: TRBJ1-2
D gene: NA
CDR3 DNA: TGTGCTAGTGGTTTGGCTTATACGGGGCAAGGCTACACCTTC
CDR3 protein: CASGLAYTGQGYTF

V gene: TRBV28
clone size: NA
J gene: TRBJ2-5
D gene: NA
CDR3 DNA: TGTGCCAGCAGGGGACCGGGACGAGAGACCCAGTACTTC
CDR3 protein: CASRGPGRETQYF

V gene: TRBV19
clone size: once
J gene: TRBJ2-5
D gene: TRBD1
CDR3 DNA: TGTGCCAGTAGTATAGTCATCCCAGGGGGTCAAGAGACCCAGTACTTC
CDR3 protein: CASSIVIPGGQETQYF

V gene: TRBV28
clone size: NA
J gene: TRBJ2-7
D gene: NA
CDR3 DNA: TGTGCCAGCAGTGAGGGGGGGACAAGCTCCTACGAGCAGTACTTC
CDR3 protein: CASSEGGTSSYEQYF

V gene: TRBV2
clone size: NA
J gene: TRBJ1-5
D gene: TRBD1
CDR3 DNA: TGTGCCAGCAGCCCGACAGGGTATCAGCCCCAGCATTTT
CDR3 protein: CASSPTGYQPQHF

V gene: TRBV5-4
clone size: NA
J gene: TRBJ2-7
D gene: TRBD2
CDR3 DNA: TGTGCCAGCTCTCCATCGGGGACTAGCGGGCCCCCCTACGAGCAGTACTTC
CDR3 protein: CASSPSGTSGPPYEQYF

V gene: TRBV7-9
clone size: NA
J gene: TRBJ1-4
D gene: NA
CDR3 DNA: TGTGCCAGCAGCTTATTGGGGGAAAAACTGTTTTTT
CDR3 protein: CASSLLGEKLFF

V gene: TRBV4-3
clone size: few
J gene: TRBJ2-2
D gene: TRBD1
CDR3 DNA: TGCGCCAGCAGAGGGGACAGGGAGGACACCGGGGAGCTGTTTTTT
CDR3 protein: CASRGDREDTGELFF

V gene: TRBV5-4
clone size: NA
J gene: TRBJ2-2
D gene: NA
CDR3 DNA: TGTGCCAGCAGCTTGCTCCCCAGCCGTAAAGCGAACACCGGGGAGCTGTTTTTT
CDR3 protein: CASSLLPSRKANTGELFF

V gene: TRBV6-4
clone size: NA
J gene: TRBJ1-1
D gene: TRBD1
CDR3 DNA: TGTGCCAGCAGACCCGACAGGGGAGGCACTGAAGCTTTCTTT
CDR3 protein: CASRPDRGGTEAFF

V gene: TRBV29-1
clone size: NA
J gene: TRBJ2-5
D gene: NA
CDR3 DNA: TGCAGCGTGCAAAGTCACAGCGGCCAAGAGACCCAGTACTTC
CDR3 protein: CSVQSHSGQETQYF

V gene: TRBV7-2
clone size: few
J gene: TRBJ2-7
D gene: NA
CDR3 DNA: TGTGCCAGCAGCTTAAGTAGCTCCTACGAGCAGTACTTC
CDR3 protein: CASSLSSSYEQYF

V gene: TRBV19
clone size: few
J gene: TRBJ2-3
D gene: TRBD1
CDR3 DNA: TGTGCCAGTAGTATTCCCGGGACAGGGGCAGATACGCAGTATTTT
CDR3 protein: CASSIPGTGADTQYF

V gene: TRBV19
clone size: NA
J gene: TRBJ2-7
D gene: NA
CDR3 DNA: TGTGCCAGTACCGGGACTTCGCTCTACGAGCAGTACTTC
CDR3 protein: CASTGTSLYEQYF

V gene: TRBV7-2
clone size: few
J gene: TRBJ1-1
D gene: NA
CDR3 DNA: TGTGCCAGCAGCTTCCACAGGGAGGCGAGTGAAGCTTTCTTT
CDR3 protein: CASSFHREASEAFF

V gene: TRBV5-1
clone size: NA
J gene: TRBJ1-1
D gene: NA
CDR3 DNA: TGCGCCAGCAGCGAGAGCGCGAAGGGCAGCTATGTCCCGGCTTTCTTT
CDR3 protein: CASSESAKGSYVPAFF

V gene: TRBV6-5
clone size: NA
J gene: TRBJ2-7
D gene: TRBD1
CDR3 DNA: TGTGCCAGCACCCGAGACAGGGATTCCTACGAGCAGTACTTC
CDR3 protein: CASTRDRDSYEQYF

V gene: TRBV29-1
clone size: NA
J gene: TRBJ2-2
D gene: TRBD2
CDR3 DNA: TGCAGCGTTGGACGTTCTGGGGGAGGGGCCGGGGAGCTGTTTTTT
CDR3 protein: CSVGRSGGGAGELFF

V gene: TRBV11-3
clone size: NA
J gene: TRBJ2-7
D gene: NA
CDR3 DNA: TGTGCCAGCAGCTTTTGGGGAAAACAGGTAGGTCGGCAACCCTACGAGCAGTACTTC
CDR3 protein: CASSFWGKQVGRQPYEQYF

V gene: TRBV27
clone size: once
J gene: TRBJ1-2
D gene: NA
CDR3 DNA: TGTGCCAGCAGTTTAAAGGAGAACTATGGCTACACCTTC
CDR3 protein: CASSLKENYGYTF

V gene: TRBV9
clone size: NA
J gene: TRBJ2-3
D gene: TRBD1
CDR3 DNA: TGTGCCAGCAGCACCTGGACAGGAAACACAGATACGCAGTATTTT
CDR3 protein: CASSTWTGNTDTQYF

V gene: TRBV2
clone size: NA
J gene: TRBJ2-1
D gene: NA
CDR3 DNA: TGTGCCAGCAGTGAAAGGCAGGACCCCTCCTACAATGAGCAGTTCTTC
CDR3 protein: CASSERQDPSYNEQFF

V gene: TRBV28
clone size: NA
J gene: TRBJ2-7
D gene: TRBD2
CDR3 DNA: TGTGCCAGCAGCCCTGGGGGGGGGAGGCCCTCCTACGAGCAGTACTTC
CDR3 protein: CASSPGGGRPSYEQYF

V gene: TRBV11-2
clone size: NA
J gene: TRBJ2-1
D gene: TRBD2
CDR3 DNA: TGTGCCAGCAGCTTAGGTCCTTGGACTAGCGGGGGTGTCTTC
CDR3 protein: CASSLGPWTSGGVF

V gene: TRBV9
clone size: NA
J gene: TRBJ2-2
D gene: NA
CDR3 DNA: TGTGCCAGCAGCGTACGAGGTTCTATAGGTGCCGGGGAGCTGTTTTTT
CDR3 protein: CASSVRGSIGAGELFF

V gene: TRBV28
clone size: NA
J gene: TRBJ2-1
D gene: NA
CDR3 DNA: TGTGCCAGCAGTTTAGGGAGCCCATCCTACAATGAGCAGTTCTTC
CDR3 protein: CASSLGSPSYNEQFF

V gene: TRBV5-4
clone size: few
J gene: TRBJ1-1
D gene: NA
CDR3 DNA: TGTGCCAGCAGTTCAACTAACACTGAAGCTTTCTTT
CDR3 protein: CASSSTNTEAFF

V gene: TRBV5-1
clone size: NA
J gene: TRBJ1-4
D gene: NA
CDR3 DNA: TGCGCCAGCAGCTTGGATTCGGGTGACGAAAAACTGTTTTTT
CDR3 protein: CASSLDSGDEKLFF

V gene: TRBV11-2
clone size: NA
J gene: TRBJ2-1
D gene: TRBD2
CDR3 DNA: TGTGCCAGCAGCCGCCAAGCGGGAGGGCCGAATGAGCAGTTCTTC
CDR3 protein: CASSRQAGGPNEQFF

V gene: TRBV29-1
clone size: NA
J gene: TRBJ2-7
D gene: NA
CDR3 DNA: TGCAGCGTTGCGACTTTTTCAGGGCTCGAGCAGTACTTC
CDR3 protein: CSVATFSGLEQYF

V gene: TRBV7-2
clone size: NA
J gene: TRBJ1-2
D gene: NA
CDR3 DNA: TGTGCCAGCAGCCCCCCGGACTATGGCTACACCTTC
CDR3 protein: CASSPPDYGYTF

V gene: TRBV14
clone size: NA
J gene: TRBJ2-1
D gene: NA
CDR3 DNA: TGTGCCAGCAGCCAAGATTTCGGCGCAGCAGCCTCCAATGAGCAGTTCTTC
CDR3 protein: CASSQDFGAAASNEQFF

V gene: TRBV6-1
clone size: NA
J gene: TRBJ2-7
D gene: TRBD2
CDR3 DNA: TGTGCCAGTCAAGTCGGAATAGCGGGAGGGAGCGAGCAGTACTTC
CDR3 protein: CASQVGIAGGSEQYF

V gene: TRBV6-5
clone size: NA
J gene: TRBJ1-1
D gene: NA
CDR3 DNA: TGTGCCAGCAGTCCGGGGGCGAGGACGGACACTGAAGCTTTCTTT
CDR3 protein: CASSPGARTDTEAFF

V gene: TRBV5-6
clone size: NA
J gene: TRBJ2-1
D gene: TRBD2
CDR3 DNA: TGTGCCAGCAGCCCCGAGGAGCGGGGATCCTACAATGAGCAGTTCTTC
CDR3 protein: CASSPEERGSYNEQFF

V gene: TRBV5-1
clone size: NA
J gene: TRBJ2-7
D gene: TRBD1
CDR3 DNA: TGCGCCAGCAGCTTAACCGACAGGGCCCGCTACGAGCAGTACTTC
CDR3 protein: CASSLTDRARYEQYF

V gene: TRBV7-3
clone size: NA
J gene: TRBJ2-3
D gene: NA
CDR3 DNA: TGTGCCAGCAGCCGAGGGGAGACAGATACGCAGTATTTT
CDR3 protein: CASSRGETDTQYF

V gene: TRBV25-1
clone size: NA
J gene: TRBJ2-5
D gene: TRBD2
CDR3 DNA: TGTGCCAGCAGTGAGCAACTGACTAGCGGGGGTTCAGAGACCCAGTACTTC
CDR3 protein: CASSEQLTSGGSETQYF

V gene: TRBV2
clone size: NA
J gene: TRBJ2-2
D gene: TRBD2
CDR3 DNA: TGTGCCAGCATTCGGACTAGCGGGGGGGAGAACACCGGGGAGCTGTTTTTT
CDR3 protein: CASIRTSGGENTGELFF

V gene: TRBV19
clone size: few
J gene: TRBJ1-2
D gene: NA
CDR3 DNA: TGTGCCAGTTGGGAGGGGGACCGGGGCTACACCTTC
CDR3 protein: CASWEGDRGYTF

V gene: TRBV12-5
clone size: NA
J gene: TRBJ1-6
D gene: NA
CDR3 DNA: TGTGCTAGTGGTCTTCAACCGACCCAAGGGAGCAATTCACCCCTCCACTTT
CDR3 protein: CASGLQPTQGSNSPLHF

V gene: TRBV28
clone size: NA
J gene: TRBJ1-2
D gene: NA
CDR3 DNA: TGTGCCAGCAGCTACCGAGGAGGGGAAGGCTACACCTTC
CDR3 protein: CASSYRGGEGYTF

V gene: TRBV18
clone size: NA
J gene: TRBJ1-2
D gene: NA
CDR3 DNA: TGTGCCAGCTCCCGTGGACAGAGTGAGCAGAATGGCTACACCTTC
CDR3 protein: CASSRGQSEQNGYTF

V gene: TRBV18
clone size: once
J gene: TRBJ2-2
D gene: TRBD1
CDR3 DNA: TGTGCCAGCTCACCGATCAGGGGGAGCACCGGGGAGCTGTTTTTT
CDR3 protein: CASSPIRGSTGELFF

V gene: TRBV4-3
clone size: NA
J gene: TRBJ2-3
D gene: NA
CDR3 DNA: TGCGCCAGCAGCCAAGAGGGGAAGGTCTCAGATACGCAGTATTTT
CDR3 protein: CASSQEGKVSDTQYF

V gene: TRBV7-9
clone size: NA
J gene: TRBJ1-1
D gene: NA
CDR3 DNA: TGTGCCAGCAGCTGGGCGGAGAACACTGAAGCTTTCTTT
CDR3 protein: CASSWAENTEAFF

V gene: TRBV5-1
clone size: once
J gene: TRBJ2-5
D gene: NA
CDR3 DNA: TGCGCCAGCTCCCCAGAGACCCAGTACTTC
CDR3 protein: CASSPETQYF

V gene: TRBV6-5
clone size: NA
J gene: TRBJ1-3
D gene: NA
CDR3 DNA: TGTGCCAGCCGGGCGGGAGGCTCTGGAAACACCATATATTTT
CDR3 protein: CASRAGGSGNTIYF

V gene: TRBV5-1
clone size: NA
J gene: TRBJ2-4
D gene: TRBD2
CDR3 DNA: TGCGCCAGTGGGGAGGGAGAGACAAAAAACATTCAGTACTTC
CDR3 protein: CASGEGETKNIQYF

V gene: TRBV19
clone size: NA
J gene: TRBJ2-3
D gene: NA
CDR3 DNA: TGTGCCAGTAGTAAGGTAGAGCATAAGGCAGATACGCAGTATTTT
CDR3 protein: CASSKVEHKADTQYF

V gene: TRBV25-1
clone size: NA
J gene: TRBJ2-2
D gene: NA
CDR3 DNA: TGTGCCAGCTCCCGGACGCACAACACCGGGGAGCTGTTTTTT
CDR3 protein: CASSRTHNTGELFF

V gene: TRBV5-6
clone size: NA
J gene: TRBJ1-4
D gene: NA
CDR3 DNA: TGTGCCAGCAGCTTCGGGCGGGAAAAACTGTTTTTT
CDR3 protein: CASSFGREKLFF

V gene: TRBV20-1
clone size: NA
J gene: TRBJ1-1
D gene: NA
CDR3 DNA: TGCAGTGCTAGATTCGGCAATGAAGCTTTCTTT
CDR3 protein: CSARFGNEAFF

V gene: TRBV18
clone size: NA
J gene: TRBJ2-5
D gene: NA
CDR3 DNA: TGTGCCAGCTCACCACCTTCCCAGAAAGAGACCCAGTACTTC
CDR3 protein: CASSPPSQKETQYF